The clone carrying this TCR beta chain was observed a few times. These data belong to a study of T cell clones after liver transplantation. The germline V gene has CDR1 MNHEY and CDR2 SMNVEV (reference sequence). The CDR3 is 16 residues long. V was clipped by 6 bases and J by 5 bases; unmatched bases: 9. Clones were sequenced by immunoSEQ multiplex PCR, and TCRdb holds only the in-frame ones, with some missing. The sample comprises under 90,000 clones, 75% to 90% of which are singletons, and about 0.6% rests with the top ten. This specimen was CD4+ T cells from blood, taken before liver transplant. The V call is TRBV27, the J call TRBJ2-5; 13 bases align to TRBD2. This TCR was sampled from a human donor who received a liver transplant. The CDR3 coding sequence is TGTGCCAGCAGCCCGCGGGGACTAGCGGGATTGGAGACCCAGTACTTC. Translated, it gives CASSPRGLAGLETQYF.